Here is one T cell receptor beta chain with its context. The data were obtained in a study of CD8+ T cells in alopecia areata. Once RNA had been extracted, it was reverse transcribed into cDNA to act as the sequencing template. Method: immunoSEQ multiplex PCR; TCRdb's copy keeps in-frame clones and lacks some. This sample carries about 200,000 clones, 58% of them seen once, and the ten largest clones take 4.5% to 6%. The V segment lost 2 bases and the J segment 7 bases; nucleotides outside the gene matches: 10. Germline lookup yields CDR1 SGHVS and CDR2 FQNEAQ. The CDR3 sequence is 16 residues long. Treatment reported: oral pan-JAK inhibitor, 5-10 mg twice daily.

The chain employs TRBV7-8 and TRBJ2-5; TRBD1 matches 10 bases. The source of this sequence is a human donor with alopecia areata. Source: CD4+ T cells sorted from blood, taken at week 24, from a patient treated with tofacitinib. The CDR3, as DNA: TGTGCCAGCAGCTTAACCTCTGACAGGGGGCTGGGGACCCAGTACTTC. The encoded protein is CASSLTSDRGLGTQYF.